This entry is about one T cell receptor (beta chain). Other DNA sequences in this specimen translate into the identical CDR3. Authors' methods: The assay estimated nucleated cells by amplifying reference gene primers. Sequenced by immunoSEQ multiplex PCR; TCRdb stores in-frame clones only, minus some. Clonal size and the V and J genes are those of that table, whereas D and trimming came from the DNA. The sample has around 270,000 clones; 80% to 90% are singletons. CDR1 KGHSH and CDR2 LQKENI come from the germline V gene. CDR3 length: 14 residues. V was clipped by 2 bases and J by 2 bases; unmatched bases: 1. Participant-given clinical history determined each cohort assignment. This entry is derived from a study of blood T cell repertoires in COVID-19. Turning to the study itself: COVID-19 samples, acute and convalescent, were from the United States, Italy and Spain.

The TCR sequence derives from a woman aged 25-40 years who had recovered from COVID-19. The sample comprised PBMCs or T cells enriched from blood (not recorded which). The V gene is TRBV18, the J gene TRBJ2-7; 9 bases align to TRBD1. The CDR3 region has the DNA TGTGCCAGCTCACCAGGGACAGGGACCTACGAGCAGTACTTC. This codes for CASSPGTGTYEQYF.